The 27 T cell receptor beta chains given below trace back to one sample, sequenced in a study of regulatory T cells in long-lasting Graves disease. Described time point: newly diagnosed GD, antithyroid drugs for less than 3 months. After RNA was extracted from PBMCs, the TCR library was made from it. Combining iRepertoire HTBI primers with Arm-PCR of CDR3 regions, the authors built TCR beta libraries. TCRdb recomputed calls from the multiplex PCR reads with MiXCR, one row per CDR3 protein. This table has some 490,000 distinct CDR3 sequences, about 12% appearing once. The same data also contributed to another study, on T cells in Graves' hyperthyroidism and ophthalmopathy.

The sequenced sample was peripheral blood mononuclear cells (PBMCs), obtained at new diagnosis, from a patient treated with antithyroid drugs. The origin of the receptors is a woman aged 30 to 39 with Graves disease.

This clonotype was observed at least ten times. This chain's CDR3 is CAISTGRGTEAFF. CDR3 bases: TGTGCCATTTCTACAGGCCGAGGAACTGAAGCTTTCTTT. The chain is built from TRBV28 and TRBJ1-1, with a possible D match to TRBD1 (5 bases). Trimming pared 10 bases from V and 5 bases from J, leaving 17 bases between. This CDR3 is 13 amino acids long. Per germline, CDR1 MDHEN and CDR2 SYDVKM.

This clonotype was detected only once. This clone may be a read error of a much larger clone one base away. The J gene is TRBJ2-1, the V gene TRBV11-3, with 8 bases matching TRBD1. The trim removed 1 base at V and 8 bases at J, leaving 4 bases unmatched. The germline V gene has CDR1 SGHNT and CDR2 YENEEA. There are 14 residues in the CDR3. Here the CDR3 reads CASSLGTGCDEQFF. The CDR3 DNA is TGTGCCAGCAGCTTAGGGACAGGGTGCGATGAGCAGTTCTTC.

This clonotype was observed many times. The chain employs TRBV4-2 and TRBJ1-1; 7 nucleotides line up with TRBD1. The germline CDR1 and CDR2 sequences are LGHNA and YNFKEQ. This CDR3 region has 14 residues. With 0 bases clipped from V and 7 bases from J, the junction kept 5 bases outside the gene matches. The CDR3 region is CASSQEEGAVEAFF. As DNA, the CDR3 is TGTGCCAGCAGCCAAGAAGAGGGGGCTGTTGAAGCTTTCTTT.

The chain couples TRBV25-1 to TRBJ1-1; D perhaps matches TRBD1 (5 bases). From germline, CDR1 is MGHDK and CDR2 SYGVNS. Between the trimmed V and J ends, which lost 0 bases and 3 bases, there was a span of 11 bases. This CDR3 region has 15 residues. DNA for the CDR3: TGTGCCAGCAGTGAATACGGGGGGTTGGACACTGAAGCTTTCTTT. Encoded protein: CASSEYGGLDTEAFF.

The V call is TRBV29-1, the J call TRBJ1-2, with D maybe TRBD1 (5 bases). The CDR3 has 12 residues. Trimming cost V 4 bases and J 2 bases, with 8 bases left between them. Germline V CDR1 and CDR2: SQVTM, ANQGSEA. The DNA of the CDR3 is TGCAGCGTTGGAGACAGAAACTATGGCTACACCTTC. Its protein product is CSVGDRNYGYTF.

At least ten counts were recorded for this clonotype. The chain joins TRBV6-5 to TRBJ2-7; 8 bases match TRBD2. The V gene end was trimmed by 2 bases and the J gene end by 3 bases; junction bases not matched to a gene: 9. Germline CDR1 and CDR2: MNHEY and SVGAGI. This CDR3 has 16 residues. Written as DNA, the CDR3 is TGTGCCAGCAGTTACAGCTTCGGACTAGCTGACTACGAGCAGTACTTC. Translating gives CASSYSFGLADYEQYF.

There are many counts of this clonotype. The rearrangement uses TRBV9 and TRBJ2-5; tentatively, D is TRBD1 (5 bases). CDR3 length equals 13 residues. Per the germline V gene, CDR1 is SGDLS and CDR2 is YYNGEE. V gave up 0 bases and J gave up 5 bases, with 8 bases separating them. CDR3 loop: CASSVESGETQYF. CDR3 sequence (DNA): TGTGCCAGCAGCGTAGAATCAGGGGAGACCCAGTACTTC.

This clonotype occurred a few times. This chain links TRBV15 with TRBJ2-1; 10 nucleotides line up with TRBD2. Looked up from germline, CDR1 is LNHNV and CDR2 is YYDKDF (reference sequence). V shed 10 bases and J 2 bases; nucleotides not matched to a gene: 8. The CDR3 has 15 amino acids. The CDR3 DNA is TGTGCCATCCAGCAAGGACTAGCGGCCTACAATGAGCAGTTCTTC. This gives the protein CAIQQGLAAYNEQFF.

This clonotype has a count of ten or more. The rearrangement joins TRBV28 to TRBJ2-4; 7 bases match TRBD2. The germline V gene has CDR1 MDHEN and CDR2 SYDVKM. V dropped 6 bases and J dropped 1; count of bases not matched to a gene: 3. CDR3 length: 14 residues. The CDR3 is CASRGREAKNIQYF. The CDR3 region has the DNA TGTGCCAGCAGGGGGCGGGAGGCCAAAAACATTCAGTACTTC.

J is TRBJ1-1 and V is TRBV6-1; 7 nucleotides agree with TRBD1. V gave up 6 bases and J gave up 0 bases; unmatched junction bases: 10. This CDR3 comprises 16 residues. Per germline, CDR1 MNHNS and CDR2 SASEGT. The CDR3, as DNA: TGTGCCAGCAGGCCCCCTTCGACAGGGATGAACACTGAAGCTTTCTTT. As protein: CASRPPSTGMNTEAFF.

This clonotype was detected many times. The genes are TRBV28 and TRBJ1-1; no clear D gene. The V end lost 3 bases, the J end lost 6 bases, and 14 bases lay between the germline ends. The germline CDR1 and CDR2 sequences are MDHEN and SYDVKM. The CDR3 length is 14 residues. For the CDR3, the DNA is TGTGCCAGCAGTTTTCATGGAGGTGGTTCTGAAGCTTTCTTT. This gives the protein CASSFHGGGSEAFF.

This clonotype has ten or more counts. The gene calls are TRBV20-1 and TRBJ2-7, with no clear D. Trimming shortened V by 0 bases and J by 2 bases, and 14 bases separated the two germline ends. The CDR3 extends over 15 amino acids. CDR1 is DFQATT, CDR2 SNEGSKA, per germline (reference sequence). The CDR3 nucleotides read TGCAGTGCTAGAGATTCCAGCGCTAATCCCTACGAGCAGTACTTC. Translating it yields CSARDSSANPYEQYF.

This clonotype was found many times. The rearrangement joins TRBV27 to TRBJ1-2, with 7 bases lining up with TRBD1. The J segment lost 5 bases and the V segment lost 6 bases, leaving 12 bases of the junction unmatched. This CDR3 comprises 15 residues. Germline V CDR1 and CDR2: MNHEY, SMNVEV (reference sequence). The CDR3: CASRRQGQTHYGYTF. The CDR3 nucleotides are TGTGCCAGCAGACGACAGGGACAGACGCATTATGGCTACACCTTC.

This clonotype showed up many times. The chain links TRBV15 to TRBJ2-1; the D gene could be TRBD1 or TRBD2 (5 bases each). From germline, CDR1 is LNHNV and CDR2 YYDKDF (reference sequence). The V and J ends lost 8 bases and 3 bases respectively, with 20 bases between them. The CDR3 length is 16 residues. CDR3 loop: CATGRGEGLRYNEQFF. The CDR3 DNA reads as TGTGCCACCGGAAGGGGCGAGGGGCTTCGCTACAATGAGCAGTTCTTC.

This clonotype was counted at least ten times. CDR3 sequence (DNA): TGTGCCAGCATCGATAGAAACACTGAAGCTTTCTTT. This translates into CASIDRNTEAFF. The rearrangement joins TRBV5-5 to TRBJ1-1, with no clear D. The V gene lost 6 bases and the J gene lost 2 bases, with 8 bases spanning the gap. The germline CDR1 and CDR2 sequences are SGHKS and YYEKEE (reference sequence). CDR3 length equals 12 residues. Full variable domain (rest looked up from reference TRBV5-5 and TRBJ1-1): DAGVTQSPTHLIKTRGQQVTLRCSPISGHKSVSWYQQVLGQGPQFIFQYYEKEERGRGNFPDRFSARQFPNYSSELNVNALLLGDSALYLCASIDRNTEAFFGQGTRLTVV.

This clonotype was counted at least ten times. This chain joins TRBV11-2 and TRBJ2-1, with 7 positions matching TRBD1. Trimming removed 1 base from V and 2 bases from J; junction bases left unmatched: 8. The CDR3 consists of 17 residues. Germline V gene lookup returns CDR1 SGHAT and CDR2 FQNNGV. The CDR3 DNA sequence: TGTGCCAGCAGCTTAGGGGGGAACAGGGGCCCCTACAATGAGCAGTTCTTC. It encodes CASSLGGNRGPYNEQFF.

This clonotype was detected many times. The chain combines TRBV27 with TRBJ1-2, with D possibly matching TRBD1 (5 bases). The CDR3 totals 14 residues. Trimming pared 6 bases from V and 4 bases from J, leaving 15 bases between. Germline V CDR1 and CDR2: MNHEY, SMNVEV (reference sequence). CDR3 DNA sequence: TGTGCCAGCAGCTTGGGGACCGGGGGCTATGGCTACACCTTC. This encodes CASSLGTGGYGYTF.

In its sample, this clonotype was seen a few times. The chain joins TRBV30 to TRBJ2-1; D is perhaps TRBD2 (6 bases). This CDR3 comprises 12 residues. The V end was cut by 5 bases, the J end by 8 bases, with 13 bases between. The germline V gene has CDR1 GTSNPN and CDR2 SVGIG (reference sequence). The CDR3 region is CAWGGFYDEQFF. Written as DNA, the CDR3 is TGTGCCTGGGGGGGGTTCTATGATGAGCAGTTCTTC.

The sample holds a few counts of this clonotype. This chain joins TRBV19 and TRBJ2-2; D tentatively reads TRBD1 or TRBD2 (7 bases each). Germline values: CDR1 LNHDA, CDR2 SQIVND (reference sequence). Trimming stripped 3 bases from V and 7 bases from J, with 21 bases between. CDR3 length: 17 residues. CDR3 amino acids: CASSIPGTAGFLGELFF. The CDR3 nucleotides read TGTGCCAGTAGTATCCCCGGGACAGCGGGATTTCTCGGGGAGCTGTTTTTT. The whole variable domain, remainder taken from reference TRBV19 and TRBJ2-2, is DGGITQSPKYLFRKEGQNVTLSCEQNLNHDAMYWYRQDPGQGLRLIYYSQIVNDFQKGDIAEGYSVSREKKESFPLTVTSAQKNPTAFYLCASSIPGTAGFLGELFFGEGSRLTVL.

As regards this clonotype: This may stem from a read error, because a much larger clone lies one nucleotide away. V is TRBV11-2 and J is TRBJ2-3; a weak D match, TRBD2 (5 bases). Germline CDR1 SGHAT, CDR2 FQNNGV. The CDR3 loop spans 16 amino acids. CDR3 DNA: TGTGCCAGCGGCTTAAGTCTGGTGAGGGACACAGATACGCAGTATTTT. It translates to CASGLSLVRDTDTQYF. The whole variable domain, filled in from reference TRBV11-2 and TRBJ2-3, reads EAGVAQSPRYKIIEKRQSVAFWCNPISGHATLYWYQQILGQGPKLLIQFQNNGVVDDSQLPKDRFSAERLKGVDSTLKIQPAKLEDSAVYLCASGLSLVRDTDTQYFGPGTRLTVL.

The chain couples TRBV5-6 to TRBJ2-5; 7 bases match TRBD1. This CDR3 is built from 15 residues. Trimming removed 2 bases from V and 2 bases from J; junction bases left unmatched: 6. CDR1 SGHDT and CDR2 YYEEEE come from the germline V gene. The CDR3 spells CASSFPTGMQETQYF. DNA for the CDR3: TGTGCCAGCAGCTTTCCGACAGGGATGCAAGAGACCCAGTACTTC.

This clonotype appeared many times. The rearrangement uses TRBV28 and TRBJ2-1; possibly TRBD2 for D (6 bases). The CDR3 has 12 residues. Looked up from germline, CDR1 is MDHEN and CDR2 is SYDVKM. Trimming left V 8 bases short and J 10 bases short, with 15 bases between. In DNA, the CDR3 is TGTGCCAGCTGCGGGGTGGTGGGCGAGCAGTTCTTC. This encodes CASCGVVGEQFF.

This clonotype was recorded a few times. The chain carries TRBV19 and TRBJ1-1; no clear D gene. CDR3 length: 12 amino acids. Between the trimmed V and J ends, which lost 4 bases and 12 bases, there was a span of 15 bases. CDR1 LNHDA and CDR2 SQIVND come from the germline V gene (reference sequence). As DNA, the CDR3 is TGTGCCAGTAGTACCCCGGGAACATCGCCTTTCTTT. Amino acids: CASSTPGTSPFF.

This clonotype has at least ten counts. V usage is TRBV28 and J usage is TRBJ2-1; TRBD2 aligns across 8 bases. The CDR3 spans 15 residues. The germline gives CDR1 MDHEN, CDR2 SYDVKM. J was trimmed by 5 bases and V by 6 bases; bases with no gene match: 9. The CDR3 DNA reads TGTGCCAGCAGGAGACTAGCGCATACCCACAATGAGCAGTTCTTC. Amino acids: CASRRLAHTHNEQFF.

In this sample, this clonotype turned up many times. V gene TRBV19 combines with J gene TRBJ2-5, with a possible D match to TRBD1 (6 bases). CDR3 length: 18 amino acids. From germline, CDR1 is LNHDA and CDR2 SQIVND (reference sequence). V was cut by 2 bases and J by 5 bases, with 24 bases left in between. The DNA for the CDR3 is TGTGCCAGTAGTATAATCCTCGGGCCAGGGGCTAGTAGGGAGACCCAGTACTTC. Translation gives CASSIILGPGASRETQYF.

Ten or more counts support this clonotype. The V gene is TRBV5-5, the J gene TRBJ2-5; D might be TRBD2 (6 bases). Trimming shortened V by 1 base and J by 5 bases, and 15 bases separated the two germline ends. CDR1 and CDR2 from the germline V gene are SGHKS and YYEKEE (reference sequence). This CDR3 comprises 15 residues. CDR3 coding DNA: TGTGCCAGCAGCTTGCCCGGAGGGCCGGCGGAGACCCAGTACTTC. Translation gives CASSLPGGPAETQYF. The variable domain in full, with the rest retrieved from reference TRBV5-5 and TRBJ2-5, is DAGVTQSPTHLIKTRGQQVTLRCSPISGHKSVSWYQQVLGQGPQFIFQYYEKEERGRGNFPDRFSARQFPNYSSELNVNALLLGDSALYLCASSLPGGPAETQYFGPGTRLLVL.

This clonotype was picked up one time. The chain is built from TRBV5-4 and TRBJ1-2, with TRBD1 matching over 10 bases. The CDR3 has 16 amino acids. Per the germline V gene, CDR1 is SGHNT and CDR2 is YYREEE (reference sequence). Trimming cost V 4 bases and J 8 bases; bases outside gene matches: 14. The CDR3 DNA follows: TGTGCCAGCAGCGTTGACCCCGGGACAGGGGCGGGGGGCTACACCTTC. It specifies CASSVDPGTGAGGYTF.